This entry lists 6 T cell receptor beta chains sequenced from one sample in a study of blood T cell repertoires in COVID-19. The method was immunoSEQ multiplex PCR; TCRdb's version includes in-frame clones alone and lacks a portion of them. The sample lists approximately 480,000 clones, about nine tenths occurring once. Input material: PBMCs or T cells enriched from blood (not recorded which). The receptor source for this set is a young woman who had recovered from COVID-19.

CDR3 bases: TGTGCCAGTAGCGAGGGAACAGGGGGCACGTACGAGCAGTACTTC. Translating gives CASSEGTGGTYEQYF. The V call is TRBV19, the J call TRBJ2-7; 9 nucleotides line up with TRBD1. CDR1 is LNHDA and CDR2 is SQIVND in the germline V gene (reference sequence). The CDR3 is 15 residues long. V was pared by 6 bases and J by 4 bases, with 10 bases of the junction left unmatched.

The chain is built from TRBV7-9 and TRBJ2-7; D call uncertain. Germline CDR1 SEHNR, CDR2 FQNEAQ (reference sequence). This CDR3 has 13 residues. V dropped 5 bases and J dropped 7 bases, with 15 bases sitting between them. CDR3 DNA: TGTGCCAGCAGCCGAGGCCCCGCGAGGGAGCAGTACTTC. It yields the protein CASSRGPAREQYF.

V gene TRBV5-1 combines with J gene TRBJ2-1, with D tentatively TRBD1 (6 bases). V lost 4 bases and J lost 5, with 10 bases in between. Germline lookup yields CDR1 SGHRS and CDR2 YFSETQ. The CDR3 runs to 13 residues. CDR3 sequence (DNA): TGCGCCAGCAGCCCGGACAGTGACAATGAGCAGTTCTTC. Translation: CASSPDSDNEQFF.

The sample holds one count of this clone. The rearrangement links TRBV19 to TRBJ1-3; TRBD1 matches at 10 bases. V was clipped by 7 bases and J by 4 bases; unmatched bases: 4. Germline values: CDR1 LNHDA, CDR2 SQIVND (reference sequence). The CDR3 spans 14 residues. The chain's CDR3 is CASTRDRGGNTIYF. DNA of the CDR3: TGTGCCAGTACTCGGGACAGGGGAGGAAACACCATATATTTT.

J is TRBJ2-1 and V is TRBV7-2; D unclear. The CDR3 has 13 amino acids. The germline V gene encodes CDR1 SGHTA and CDR2 FQGNSA. Trimming removed 3 bases from V and 2 bases from J, with 5 bases in between. CDR3 DNA sequence: TGTGCCAGCAGCTTGGAGCCCTACAATGAGCAGTTCTTC. Translating gives CASSLEPYNEQFF.

The gene calls are TRBV27 and TRBJ1-5, with D unclear. Trimming took off 8 bases at V and 3 bases at J, with 11 bases between the two ends. The CDR3 sequence is 13 residues long. Germline loops: CDR1 MNHEY, CDR2 SMNVEV (reference sequence). The CDR3 DNA reads TGTGCCAGCGGTAGATCGCCCAATCAGCCCCAGCATTTT. It specifies CASGRSPNQPQHF.